The clone carrying this T cell receptor beta chain was counted once. The source of the sample is a study of shared clonotypes between healthy human individuals. With 5 bases clipped from V and 5 bases from J, the junction kept 12 bases outside the gene matches. The CDR3 runs to 16 residues. CDR1 SNHLY and CDR2 FYNNEI come from the germline V gene. Measured with immunoSEQ multiplex PCR; TCRdb has only the in-frame clones, and not every one. The table records about 480,000 clones, 79% of them present only once. The genes are TRBV2 and TRBJ1-2; 9 bases map to TRBD1. The sample taken for sequencing was PBMCs. This clonotype was sampled from a woman in her thirties or forties in good health. Some clones in this sample may be carry-over from other donors' samples. This CDR3 is CASSTKRTGAGYGYTF. The CDR3 region has the DNA TGTGCCAGCAGTACTAAACGGACAGGGGCCGGTTATGGCTACACCTTC.